The 12 T cell receptor beta chains in this list originate from one sample, sequenced in a study of CD8 T cells in Susac syndrome. After extraction with the RNeasy kit, roughly 0.5 to 1 ug of the RNA was reverse transcribed using random hexamers. TCRdb reprocessed the immunoSEQ multiplex PCR reads via MiXCR and lists one record per CDR3 protein. The sample has some 70,000 distinct CDR3 sequences, around 95% seen once. The sequencing sample was made of CD8+ T cells from PBMCs. The receptors were gathered from a human donor with multiple sclerosis.

The rearrangement joins TRBV7-9 to TRBJ2-3; TRBD1 might be the D (6 bases). V was shortened by 6 bases and J by 9 bases, with 16 bases between the two germline ends. Germline V gene data show CDR1 as SEHNR and CDR2 as FQNEAQ (reference sequence). The CDR3 sequence is 13 residues long. The CDR3 DNA reads as TGTGCCAGCAGACCCACACAGGGCGGGACGCAGTATTTT. This translates into CASRPTQGGTQYF.

The chain couples TRBV20-1 to TRBJ1-5, with a weak D call TRBD1 (5 bases). Germline values: CDR1 DFQATT, CDR2 SNEGSKA (reference sequence). Trimming took off 5 bases at V and 2 bases at J, with 19 bases between the two ends. The CDR3 length is 16 residues. In DNA form, the CDR3 reads TGCAGTGCTCTCCCCGCCCAGGGTTTCGGCAATCAGCCCCAGCATTTT. Residues: CSALPAQGFGNQPQHF.

The sample holds a few counts of this clonotype. The chain links TRBV27 to TRBJ2-7; 9 bases align to TRBD1. This CDR3 has 14 amino acids. Germline V CDR1 and CDR2: MNHEY, SMNVEV (reference sequence). V shed 5 bases and J 4 bases; nucleotides not matched to a gene: 6. CDR3 sequence (DNA): TGTGCCAGCAGTCCGGGACAGGGAATTTACGAGCAGTACTTC. Protein sequence: CASSPGQGIYEQYF.

In this sample, this clonotype turned up a few times. This chain links TRBV12-3 or TRBV12-4 with TRBJ2-7, with 12 bases matching TRBD2. This CDR3 region has 15 residues. Trimming took 5 bases from V and 1 from J; bases not matched to a gene: 3. The CDR3 DNA sequence: TGTGCCAGCAGTCAAGGACTAGCGGGGTCCTACGAGCAGTACTTC. Translated: CASSQGLAGSYEQYF.

Only one count was recorded for this clonotype. The chain has TRBV19 and TRBJ1-1; 7 bases are shared with TRBD1. V shed 4 bases and J 1 base; nucleotides not matched to a gene: 3. The CDR3 spans 14 residues. The germline V gene has CDR1 LNHDA and CDR2 SQIVND (reference sequence). In DNA form, the CDR3 reads TGTGCCAGTAGTACCTGGGACAGGAACACTGAAGCTTTCTTT. It translates to CASSTWDRNTEAFF.

The rearrangement links TRBV6-5 to TRBJ2-5, with 11 nucleotides matching TRBD2. V lost 2 bases, J lost 5 bases, and 4 bases stayed unmatched. The CDR3 has 15 residues. From germline, CDR1 is MNHEY and CDR2 SVGAGI. The chain's CDR3 is CASSYPASGGETQYF. CDR3 DNA sequence: TGTGCCAGCAGTTACCCGGCTAGCGGGGGGGAGACCCAGTACTTC.

This chain links TRBV3-1 with TRBJ2-7; 14 nucleotides align to TRBD2. CDR3 length: 15 amino acids. CDR1 is LGHDT and CDR2 is YNNKEL in the germline V gene (reference sequence). V was clipped by 4 bases and J by 5 bases; unmatched bases: 4. The CDR3 region is CASSPGTSGSDEQYF. The CDR3 DNA reads TGTGCCAGCAGCCCTGGGACTAGCGGGAGTGACGAGCAGTACTTC.

This clonotype was found once. This chain connects TRBV29-1 to TRBJ2-4; D is perhaps TRBD1 or TRBD2 (5 bases each). The CDR3 totals 18 residues. Trimming cost V 0 bases and J 4 bases, with 22 bases left between them. The germline V gene has CDR1 SQVTM and CDR2 ANQGSEA. The CDR3 loop is CSVEDLGVGDGHKNIQYF. CDR3 sequence (DNA): TGCAGCGTTGAAGATCTAGGAGTGGGGGACGGCCATAAAAACATTCAGTACTTC.

J is TRBJ1-5 and V is TRBV6-5, with a weak D call TRBD1 (5 bases). The CDR3 has 14 residues. CDR1 is MNHEY, CDR2 SVGAGI, per germline. Trimming removed 2 bases from V and 4 bases from J, with 9 bases in between. The CDR3 coding sequence is TGTGCCAGCAGTTACGACAGCTCGAATCAGCCCCAGCATTTT. This translates into CASSYDSSNQPQHF.

This clonotype was recorded only once. J is TRBJ1-6 and V is TRBV6-5, with a weak D call TRBD1 (6 bases). This CDR3 has 17 amino acids. Germline CDR1 reads MNHEY; CDR2 reads SVGAGI. The V gene lost 3 bases and the J gene lost 8 bases, with 20 bases spanning the gap. The CDR3: CASSYPAGQLGDSPLHF. The CDR3 coding sequence is TGTGCCAGCAGTTATCCTGCTGGACAGTTGGGAGATTCACCCCTCCACTTT.

This clonotype occurred once. The chain is built from TRBV9 and TRBJ2-5; 13 nucleotides agree with TRBD2. The V gene's germline CDR1 is SGDLS and CDR2 YYNGEE. This CDR3 has 17 amino acids. Trimming cost V 4 bases and J 5 bases; bases outside gene matches: 11. The CDR3 coding sequence is TGTGCCAGCAGCCCAGAGTGGACTAGCGGGGGCGCGGAGACCCAGTACTTC. As protein: CASSPEWTSGGAETQYF.

The CDR3 region is CASSLVRGHTEAFF. DNA of the CDR3: TGTGCCAGCAGCTTAGTTCGGGGGCACACTGAAGCTTTCTTT. V usage is TRBV13 and J usage is TRBJ1-1; possibly TRBD1 for D (6 bases). The CDR3 extends over 14 amino acids. Trimming pared 1 base from V and 3 bases from J, leaving 9 bases between. Germline V gene sequence: CDR1 PRHDT, CDR2 FYEKMQ (reference sequence).